The 8 T cell receptor beta chains below come from one sample, sequenced in a study of cytomegalovirus exposure and HLA in healthy donors. Primers included in the PCR were 60 Vbeta and 13 Jbeta primers. The protocol was immunoSEQ multiplex PCR, while the TCRdb copy is restricted to in-frame clones and leaves out a portion. The sample consists of about 160,000 clones, 80% of them appearing once. Material: PBMCs. These receptor sequences come from a man aged 30 to 39 in good health and CMV-seronegative.

The V call is TRBV9, the J call TRBJ2-5, with D possibly being TRBD2 (5 bases). There are 16 residues in the CDR3. Trimming removed 3 bases at V and 0 bases at J, with 15 bases between. CDR1 SGDLS and CDR2 YYNGEE come from the germline V gene. In DNA form, the CDR3 reads TGTGCCAGCAGCGAGGGAGCGGACGCCTACCAAGAGACCCAGTACTTC. Amino acid sequence: CASSEGADAYQETQYF.

This rearrangement joins TRBV11-3 to TRBJ2-2, with 7 nucleotides matching TRBD2. The germline gives CDR1 SGHNT, CDR2 YENEEA. The CDR3 is 14 amino acids. V lost 4 bases, J lost 6 bases, and 5 bases stayed unmatched. The CDR3 DNA follows: TGTGCCAGCAGCTGGGGGGGAAGGGCCGGGGAGCTGTTTTTT. It specifies CASSWGGRAGELFF.

This chain connects TRBV5-4 to TRBJ1-1; 9 bases map to TRBD1. Losses at the gene ends were 7 bases for V and 5 bases for J; bases not matched to a gene: 9. CDR1 and CDR2 (germline): SGHNT, YYREEE (reference sequence). CDR3 length: 14 amino acids. The CDR3 spells CASADRDRATEAFF. The CDR3 nucleotides are TGTGCCAGCGCAGACCGGGACAGGGCGACTGAAGCTTTCTTT.

This chain uses TRBV19 with TRBJ1-5; a weak D match, TRBD1 (5 bases). The CDR3 is 18 amino acids. Per the germline V gene, CDR1 is LNHDA and CDR2 is SQIVND (reference sequence). V was cut by 3 bases and J by 4 bases, with 22 bases left in between. CDR3 sequence reads: CASSISREGMYSNQPQHF. CDR3 nucleotide sequence: TGTGCCAGTAGTATCTCCAGGGAAGGGATGTATAGTAATCAGCCCCAGCATTTT.

The chain joins TRBV28 to TRBJ2-2, with 9 bases matching TRBD2. Trimming took 6 bases from V and 0 from J; bases not matched to a gene: 5. CDR3 length equals 16 residues. Germline V lookup: CDR1 MDHEN, CDR2 SYDVKM. The CDR3 sequence: CASSQTSGSNTGELFF. The CDR3 bases are TGTGCCAGCAGCCAGACTAGCGGCTCGAACACCGGGGAGCTGTTTTTT.

The chain employs TRBV4-1 and TRBJ2-1, with TRBD2 matching over 9 bases. V was clipped by 6 bases and J by 2 bases; unmatched bases: 11. Germline CDR1 reads MGHRA; CDR2 reads YSYEKL. The CDR3 length is 17 residues. CDR3 nucleotides: TGCGCCAGCAGACTTACCTTGCGGGGGGGACCCTACAATGAGCAGTTCTTC. Translation gives CASRLTLRGGPYNEQFF.

The chain has TRBV6-6 and TRBJ2-2; unclear D gene. The germline V gene has CDR1 MNHNY and CDR2 SVGAGI (reference sequence). Trimming shortened V by 5 bases and J by 4 bases, and 11 bases separated the two germline ends. The CDR3 spans 14 residues. CDR3 nucleotide sequence: TGTGCCAGCAGTCCGGGTGTGGGCACCGGGGAGCTGTTTTTT. Translated: CASSPGVGTGELFF.

V and J are TRBV9 and TRBJ1-2; TRBD1 matches 10 bases. The CDR3 is made up of 16 amino acids. The germline V gene encodes CDR1 SGDLS and CDR2 YYNGEE. J lost 6 bases, V lost 4 bases, and 12 bases had no gene match. CDR3 loop: CASSKGTGVLTDGYTF. CDR3 nucleotide sequence: TGTGCCAGCAGCAAAGGGACAGGGGTCCTAACAGATGGCTACACCTTC.